A single sample is the source of the 25 T cell receptor beta chains below, sequenced in a study of cytomegalovirus exposure and HLA in healthy donors. Primers included in the PCR were 60 Vbeta and 13 Jbeta primers. TCRdb's copy holds only in-frame clones and misses some; the assay was immunoSEQ multiplex PCR. The sample lists 130,000 or so clones; about 61% were seen once. The specimen sequenced was PBMCs. Source of these receptors: a male donor in good health and CMV-seronegative.

The chain uses TRBV5-1 and TRBJ2-5; 14 bases are a match to TRBD2. V gave up 1 base and J gave up 1 base; unmatched junction bases: 3. The CDR3 is 17 residues long. Per germline, CDR1 SGHRS and CDR2 YFSETQ. For the CDR3, the DNA is TGCGCCAGCAGCTTGAGGACTAGCGGGGGGACCCAAGAGACCCAGTACTTC. Protein: CASSLRTSGGTQETQYF.

The chain has TRBV28 and TRBJ1-5; TRBD1 matches at 8 bases. The germline gives CDR1 MDHEN, CDR2 SYDVKM. CDR3 length: 13 residues. J gave up 0 bases and V 11 bases, and 3 bases lay outside the gene matches. CDR3 sequence: CADGQGSNQPQHF. CDR3 coding DNA: TGTGCCGACGGACAGGGTAGCAATCAGCCCCAGCATTTT.

This sequence joins TRBV5-1 and TRBJ2-3; maybe TRBD1 (6 bases). The CDR3 length is 16 residues. V gave up 0 bases and J gave up 1 base, with 12 bases separating them. In germline, CDR1 is SGHRS, CDR2 YFSETQ. The DNA of the CDR3 is TGCGCCAGCAGCTTGGGTGACAGGCTTGGCACAGATACGCAGTATTTT. Amino acid sequence: CASSLGDRLGTDTQYF.

The V gene is TRBV7-8, the J gene TRBJ2-7; D might be TRBD1 (5 bases). The CDR3 covers 15 residues. Germline CDR1 is SGHVS and CDR2 is FQNEAQ. Trimming removed 2 bases from V and 0 bases from J, with 11 bases in between. The CDR3 bases are TGTGCCAGCAGCTTATCCCAGGGTCCCTCCTACGAGCAGTACTTC. Translated: CASSLSQGPSYEQYF.

This clone showed up just a few times. The chain combines TRBV14 with TRBJ1-5; D is possibly TRBD1 (5 bases). The CDR3 runs 19 residues. CDR1 is SGHDN and CDR2 is FVKESK in the germline V gene. Trimming cost V 4 bases and J 0 bases, with 22 bases left between them. The CDR3 spells CASSPSRRGSGCSNQPQHF. The CDR3 DNA sequence: TGTGCCAGCAGCCCCTCCCGGCGGGGGAGTGGGTGTAGCAATCAGCCCCAGCATTTT.

The CDR3 here is CASSPLGGGAYNEQFF. DNA for the CDR3: TGCGCCAGCAGCCCCCTCGGCGGGGGGGCCTACAATGAGCAGTTCTTC. This sequence joins TRBV5-1 and TRBJ2-1, with 9 bases identical to TRBD2. Germline assignment: CDR1 SGHRS and CDR2 YFSETQ. V lost 4 bases, J lost 2 bases, and 7 bases stayed unmatched. The CDR3 contains 16 residues.

The CDR3 loop reads CASTQGISYEQYF. The CDR3, as DNA: TGTGCCAGCACGCAGGGGATCTCCTACGAGCAGTACTTC. The genes are TRBV6-1 and TRBJ2-7, with D tentatively TRBD1 (6 bases). Trimming left V 7 bases short and J 0 bases short, with 10 bases between. CDR1 and CDR2 (germline): MNHNS, SASEGT. The CDR3 extends over 13 amino acids.

A note on this clone: Other nucleotide sequences from this sample produce the same CDR3. V and J are TRBV7-3 and TRBJ2-2; TRBD2 might be the D (6 bases). CDR3 length equals 18 residues. Between the trimmed V and J ends, which lost 6 bases and 4 bases, there was a span of 24 bases. Per germline, CDR1 SGHTA and CDR2 FQGTGA. CDR3 coding DNA: TGTGCCAGCAGAGCGTTCCCTGCGGCCAAGGGACTCACCGGGGAGCTGTTTTTT. Residues: CASRAFPAAKGLTGELFF. Complete variable domain (other parts from reference TRBV7-3 and TRBJ2-2): GAGVSQTPSNKVTEKGKYVELRCDPISGHTALYWYRQSLGQGPEFLIYFQGTGAADDSGLPNDRFFAVRPEGSVSTLKIQRTERGDSAVYLCASRAFPAAKGLTGELFFGEGSRLTVL.

V gene TRBV7-9 combines with J gene TRBJ2-3; weak D call: TRBD1 (6 bases). Germline CDR1 SEHNR, CDR2 FQNEAQ (reference sequence). The CDR3 spans 15 residues. V shed 5 bases and J shed 0 bases, with 12 bases lying between them. The CDR3 bases are TGTGCCAGCAGCAAACAGGGCATCAGCACAGATACGCAGTATTTT. It translates to CASSKQGISTDTQYF.

This chain joins TRBV7-3 and TRBJ2-3; 7 bases match TRBD2. Germline loops: CDR1 SGHTA, CDR2 FQGTGA. Trimming took 6 bases from V and 2 from J; bases not matched to a gene: 11. The CDR3 spans 16 residues. The CDR3 loop reads CASSWGLTPTTDTQYF. The DNA for the CDR3 is TGTGCCAGCAGTTGGGGACTAACACCAACCACAGATACGCAGTATTTT.

This chain joins TRBV7-6 and TRBJ2-1; 8 bases match TRBD1. Germline-derived CDR1 and CDR2 are SGHVS and FNYEAQ. The CDR3 runs to 16 residues. Trimming cost V 1 base and J 3 bases; bases outside gene matches: 5. The CDR3 is CASSLGMDRDYNEQFF. CDR3 DNA: TGTGCCAGCAGCTTAGGAATGGACAGGGACTACAATGAGCAGTTCTTC.

The CDR3 here is CASSETSGGIDTQYF. The CDR3 DNA is TGTGCCAGCAGTGAAACTAGCGGGGGAATAGATACGCAGTATTTT. The rearrangement links TRBV6-1 to TRBJ2-3; 11 bases map to TRBD2. Germline V gene sequence: CDR1 MNHNS, CDR2 SASEGT. The CDR3 contains 15 residues. With V trimmed by 2 bases and J by 5 bases, 3 bases remained unmatched.

The chain's CDR3 is CASSIGLGAGSYEQYF. The CDR3 DNA sequence: TGTGCCAGCAGCATAGGACTAGGGGCGGGCTCCTACGAGCAGTACTTC. This chain uses TRBV7-8 with TRBJ2-7, with 7 bases identical to TRBD2. Unmatched junction bases numbered 10, after V lost 5 bases and J lost 0 bases. Germline V gene lookup returns CDR1 SGHVS and CDR2 FQNEAQ. CDR3 length equals 16 residues.

The CDR3, as DNA: TGTGCCAGCAGTCCCACGGGACAGGGTAGAGAGACCCAGTACTTC. It yields the protein CASSPTGQGRETQYF. The gene calls are TRBV5-4 and TRBJ2-5; 9 bases agree with TRBD1. This CDR3 contains 15 residues. V lost 5 bases to trimming and J lost 4 bases; unmatched junction nucleotides: 9. The germline gives CDR1 SGHNT, CDR2 YYREEE (reference sequence). Full variable domain (rest looked up from reference TRBV5-4 and TRBJ2-5): ETGVTQSPTHLIKTRGQQVTLRCSSQSGHNTVSWYQQALGQGPQFIFQYYREEENGRGNFPPRFSGLQFPNYSSELNVNALELDDSALYLCASSPTGQGRETQYFGPGTRLLVL.

CDR3 residues: CASLPDRGNYEQYF. The CDR3 DNA sequence: TGTGCCAGTCTCCCCGACAGGGGAAACTACGAGCAGTACTTC. The V call is TRBV28, the J call TRBJ2-5; 8 bases match TRBD1. The DNA matches TRBJ2-7 better at its end, which makes the J call doubtful. CDR3 size: 14 residues. Germline V lookup: CDR1 MDHEN, CDR2 SYDVKM.

On this clone: The junction shows a germline mismatch at one end, possibly a read error. CDR3 sequence (DNA): TGTGCCCGCAGCCCTTCCGGAGGAGGGAGTCCATATGGCTACACCTTC. The encoded protein is CARSPSGGGSPYGYTF. The rearrangement links TRBV9 to TRBJ1-2; no definite D call. This CDR3 is built from 16 residues. Germline V CDR1 and CDR2: SGDLS, YYNGEE.

This chain joins TRBV19 and TRBJ1-2; the match to TRBD1 covers 10 bases. The length of the CDR3 is 15 residues. The V gene's germline CDR1 is LNHDA and CDR2 SQIVND (reference sequence). The ends lost 7 bases at V and 8 bases at J; junction bases unmatched: 13. The CDR3 sequence is CASTNTPGQGTGYTF. The CDR3 DNA is TGTGCCAGTACCAATACCCCGGGACAGGGGACCGGCTACACCTTC. Drawing the rest from reference TRBV19 and TRBJ1-2, the complete variable domain is DGGITQSPKYLFRKEGQNVTLSCEQNLNHDAMYWYRQDPGQGLRLIYYSQIVNDFQKGDIAEGYSVSREKKESFPLTVTSAQKNPTAFYLCASTNTPGQGTGYTFGSGTRLTVV.

The chain has TRBV6-5 and TRBJ2-7; TRBD1 agrees at 9 bases. Germline V gene data show CDR1 as MNHEY and CDR2 as SVGAGI. CDR3 size: 14 residues. The V and J ends lost 2 bases and 2 bases, in that order; junction bases with no gene match: 1. CDR3: CASSYRDRAYEQYF. In DNA form, the CDR3 reads TGTGCCAGCAGTTACCGGGACAGGGCCTACGAGCAGTACTTC.

This CDR3 is CASSQIQETDTQYF. In DNA, the CDR3 is TGTGCCAGCAGCCAAATCCAGGAAACAGATACGCAGTATTTT. This chain joins TRBV5-4 and TRBJ2-3, with D unclear. This CDR3 has 14 residues. CDR1 SGHNT and CDR2 YYREEE come from the germline V gene (reference sequence). Trimming removed 4 bases from V and 3 bases from J, with 12 bases in between.

Here the CDR3 reads CASSVPDNEQFF. The CDR3 DNA sequence: TGTGCCAGCAGCGTTCCCGACAATGAGCAGTTCTTC. The chain links TRBV9 to TRBJ2-1; D is unclear. Looked up from germline, CDR1 is SGDLS and CDR2 is YYNGEE. Trimming stripped 2 bases from V and 5 bases from J, with 5 bases between. The CDR3 has 12 residues.

The V and J genes are TRBV28 and TRBJ1-2, with a tentative D call TRBD1 (6 bases). The CDR3 has 13 amino acids. Germline V gives CDR1 MDHEN, CDR2 SYDVKM. V lost 6 bases to trimming and J lost 5 bases, with 13 bases between them. The CDR3 DNA is TGTGCCAGCAGACTCGGGACACGGTATGGCTACACCTTC. Amino acids: CASRLGTRYGYTF.

V gene TRBV6-6 combines with J gene TRBJ1-5; 7 nucleotides align to TRBD1. The CDR3 covers 16 residues. Germline lookup yields CDR1 MNHNY and CDR2 SVGAGI (reference sequence). V dropped 2 bases and J dropped 5; count of bases not matched to a gene: 9. DNA for the CDR3: TGTGCCAGCAGTTACCGATCAGGACAGGCAGATCAGCCCCAGCATTTT. Its protein product is CASSYRSGQADQPQHF.

The CDR3 DNA reads as TGTGCCAGCAGCAGAAATACAGCCTCGAGCACAGATACGCAGTATTTT. Protein sequence: CASSRNTASSTDTQYF. This chain uses TRBV5-4 with TRBJ2-3; the D is unclear. This CDR3 comprises 16 residues. Trimming took 4 bases from V and 0 from J, leaving 15 bases between them. Germline V gene lookup returns CDR1 SGHNT and CDR2 YYREEE (reference sequence).

This chain uses TRBV4-3 with TRBJ2-1; 11 nucleotides line up with TRBD2. The V gene end was trimmed by 3 bases and the J gene end by 8 bases; junction bases not matched to a gene: 6. CDR1 and CDR2 from the germline V gene are LGHNA and YSLEER. The CDR3 runs to 15 residues. This chain's CDR3 is CASSHSGGASDEQFF. The CDR3 bases are TGCGCCAGCAGCCATAGCGGGGGGGCCAGCGATGAGCAGTTCTTC.

This clone was picked up a small number of times. This sequence joins TRBV5-1 and TRBJ1-2; TRBD1 might be the D (5 bases). This CDR3 spans 13 amino acids. V was clipped by 3 bases and J by 6 bases, with 12 bases between them. Germline V gene sequence: CDR1 SGHRS, CDR2 YFSETQ. The CDR3 loop is CASSWGREDGYTF. CDR3 nucleotides: TGCGCCAGCAGCTGGGGACGGGAGGATGGCTACACCTTC.